The 24 T cell receptor beta chains below come from one sample, sequenced in a study of cytomegalovirus exposure and HLA in healthy donors. The primer mix had 60 Vbeta and 13 Jbeta primers. This table comes from immunoSEQ multiplex PCR, and its TCRdb copy is limited to in-frame clones, with some not included. This sample yields under 150,000 clones, of which 70% to 75% are seen a single time; 1% to 1.5% belongs to the top ten. Sequenced: PBMCs. Source of these receptors: a woman in her 40s in good health and CMV-seronegative.

The chain combines TRBV21-1 with TRBJ2-5; TRBD1 reflects the table's D call only, with no check against the DNA. TRBV21-1 is shown as a pseudogene. This CDR3 has 14 amino acids. CDR3 amino acids: CASKLWDRQETQYF. CDR3 nucleotides: TGTGCCAGCAAGCTCTGGGACAGACAAGAGACCCAGTACTTC.

The gene calls are TRBV28 and TRBJ1-2, with 7 nucleotides matching TRBD1. The CDR3 is 14 residues long. With 3 bases clipped from V and 8 bases from J, the junction kept 9 bases outside the gene matches. CDR1 is MDHEN, CDR2 SYDVKM, per germline. The CDR3 reads CASSFEGAPEGYTF. The CDR3 DNA is TGTGCCAGCAGTTTCGAGGGGGCGCCGGAAGGCTACACCTTC.

The V call is TRBV18, the J call TRBJ1-5; 7 nucleotides line up with TRBD1. The trim removed 5 bases at V and 7 bases at J, leaving 5 bases unmatched. Germline CDR1 and CDR2: KGHSH and LQKENI. CDR3 length: 13 amino acids. The CDR3 reads CASSSDREQPQHF. The CDR3 bases are TGTGCCAGCTCAAGCGACAGGGAACAGCCCCAGCATTTT.

This clone was seen more than once but under ten times. DNA for the CDR3: TGCGCCAGCAGCCAAGAATTTCTAGGTTGGGAGGGGGGAGAAAAACTGTTTTTT. Translation gives CASSQEFLGWEGGEKLFF. The gene calls are TRBV4-3 and TRBJ1-4, with D possibly matching TRBD1 (6 bases). Deletions cut 0 bases from V and 8 bases from J, with 22 bases between. The CDR3 spans 18 residues. Germline CDR1 LGHNA, CDR2 YSLEER.

This chain connects TRBV4-1 to TRBJ1-2, with 9 bases identical to TRBD1. V shed 2 bases, J shed 8 bases, and the junction held 15 bases outside the gene matches. Germline V gives CDR1 MGHRA, CDR2 YSYEKL. The CDR3 is 17 amino acids. In DNA, the CDR3 is TGCGCCAGCAGCCAATTACGCCTTGGGACAGGGACGGACGGCTACACCTTC. Encoded protein: CASSQLRLGTGTDGYTF.

This chain links TRBV18 with TRBJ1-3; D is perhaps TRBD1 (6 bases). Germline lookup yields CDR1 KGHSH and CDR2 LQKENI. The CDR3 sequence is 14 residues long. The V end lost 4 bases, the J end lost 7 bases, and 14 bases lay between the germline ends. The DNA for the CDR3 is TGTGCCAGCTCACGTGCCGCAGGGGCCAACACCATATATTTT. Protein: CASSRAAGANTIYF.

This rearrangement joins TRBV18 to TRBJ1-1, with TRBD1 matching over 9 bases. The CDR3 runs 17 residues. V lost 2 bases, J lost 1 base, and 8 bases stayed unmatched. Per the germline V gene, CDR1 is KGHSH and CDR2 is LQKENI. CDR3 sequence reads: CASSPNFGTGPNTEAFF. The CDR3 DNA reads as TGTGCCAGCTCACCAAACTTTGGGACAGGGCCGAACACTGAAGCTTTCTTT.

This clone was detected only a few times. The J gene is TRBJ1-2, the V gene TRBV4-1, with D hard to call. Between the trimmed V and J ends, which lost 1 base and 4 bases, there was a span of 16 bases. The CDR3 covers 16 residues. Germline CDR1 reads MGHRA; CDR2 reads YSYEKL. In DNA, the CDR3 is TGCGCCAGCAGCCAAGTGCCGGAACGGGGATCCTATGGCTACACCTTC. Protein product: CASSQVPERGSYGYTF.

The chain combines TRBV4-2 with TRBJ1-2; 9 positions match TRBD1. The CDR3 runs to 15 residues. The V gene's germline CDR1 is LGHNA and CDR2 YNFKEQ. The V gene end was trimmed by 4 bases and the J gene end by 5 bases; junction bases not matched to a gene: 8. The CDR3 nucleotides are TGTGCCAGCAGCCCCGGGGACAGGGAGGTTTATGGCTACACCTTC. It translates to CASSPGDREVYGYTF.

The gene calls are TRBV27 and TRBJ2-2, with a tentative D call TRBD1 (5 bases). V lost 2 bases and J 4 bases, leaving 11 bases between the germline ends. The CDR3 contains 15 residues. Germline CDR1 MNHEY, CDR2 SMNVEV (reference sequence). CDR3: CASSLRGTSTGELFF. The DNA for the CDR3 is TGTGCCAGCAGTTTAAGGGGTACAAGCACCGGGGAGCTGTTTTTT.

The chain uses TRBV7-2 and TRBJ2-2, with D possibly matching TRBD1 (6 bases). The germline V gene has CDR1 SGHTA and CDR2 FQGNSA. This CDR3 region has 14 residues. V was cut by 5 bases and J by 7 bases, with 14 bases left in between. CDR3 coding DNA: TGTGCCAGCAGCGAGTCCCGGGACATCGGGGAGCTGTTTTTT. It yields the protein CASSESRDIGELFF.

The CDR3 protein is CASSLGQGAIEAFF. DNA for the CDR3: TGTGCCAGCAGCTTAGGACAGGGGGCAATTGAAGCTTTCTTT. The chain employs TRBV5-4 and TRBJ1-1; 11 nucleotides agree with TRBD1. CDR3 length equals 14 residues. Germline-derived CDR1 and CDR2 are SGHNT and YYREEE (reference sequence). Germline trimming cut 2 bases from V and 7 bases from J; bases unmatched to any gene: 4.

The gene calls are TRBV4-2 and TRBJ2-3, with 7 bases lining up with TRBD1. V trimming: 1 base; J trimming: 2 bases; junction bases outside the gene matches: 9. CDR3 length: 17 residues. The V gene's germline CDR1 is LGHNA and CDR2 YNFKEQ. The CDR3 bases are TGTGCCAGCAGCCAAGTTTCCGGGACAGAACTCACAGATACGCAGTATTTT. Its protein is CASSQVSGTELTDTQYF.

This clone was observed a few times. The rearrangement links TRBV28 to TRBJ1-1; no reliable D call. This CDR3 is 13 amino acids long. CDR1 is MDHEN, CDR2 SYDVKM, per germline. Trimming stripped 5 bases from V and 2 bases from J, with 9 bases between. The CDR3 region has the DNA TGTGCCAGCAGTGCCTTAGATAACACTGAAGCTTTCTTT. This encodes CASSALDNTEAFF.

The chain couples TRBV6-5 to TRBJ2-3; the D gene is possibly TRBD1 (6 bases). This CDR3 has 13 residues. Germline CDR1 reads MNHEY; CDR2 reads SVGAGI. V was clipped by 5 bases and J by 4 bases, with 10 bases between them. The DNA of the CDR3 is TGTGCCAGCAGTCTCCGACAGGCAGATACGCAGTATTTT. Its protein is CASSLRQADTQYF.

The chain uses TRBV7-6 and TRBJ1-5; the match to TRBD1 covers 8 bases. The CDR3 runs to 15 residues. Germline assignment: CDR1 SGHVS and CDR2 FNYEAQ. J gave up 2 bases and V 5 bases, and 5 bases lay outside the gene matches. The CDR3 DNA reads TGTGCCAGCAGCCCAGGACAGGGAGGCAATCAGCCCCAGCATTTT. Translating gives CASSPGQGGNQPQHF.

The rearrangement links TRBV7-9 to TRBJ1-5; D remains ambiguous. Germline CDR1 SEHNR, CDR2 FQNEAQ (reference sequence). V lost 1 base and J 3 bases, leaving 10 bases between the germline ends. This CDR3 spans 15 amino acids. The CDR3 region is CASSLDVGLNQPQHF. DNA for the CDR3: TGTGCCAGCAGCTTAGATGTGGGCCTCAATCAGCCCCAGCATTTT.

This clone was recorded once. The chain links TRBV28 to TRBJ1-5; TRBD1 might be the D (5 bases). CDR1 MDHEN and CDR2 SYDVKM come from the germline V gene. The CDR3 extends over 14 amino acids. Trimming left V 6 bases short and J 0 bases short, with 9 bases between. The CDR3 here is CASSQGHSNQPQHF. CDR3 nucleotides: TGTGCCAGCAGCCAAGGACATAGCAATCAGCCCCAGCATTTT.

Written as DNA, the CDR3 is TGTGCCAGCAGTTTTTTGGCCGGGGCGAACACCGGGGAGCTGTTTTTT. It specifies CASSFLAGANTGELFF. This chain joins TRBV27 and TRBJ2-2; D is perhaps TRBD2 (5 bases). There are 16 residues in the CDR3. Trimming took 3 bases from V and 0 from J, leaving 11 bases between them. The V gene's germline CDR1 is MNHEY and CDR2 SMNVEV (reference sequence).

V is TRBV7-9 and J is TRBJ2-2; tentative D call: TRBD1 (5 bases). In germline, CDR1 is SEHNR, CDR2 FQNEAQ (reference sequence). The CDR3 contains 16 residues. V lost 5 bases to trimming and J lost 1 base, with 14 bases between them. The CDR3 nucleotides read TGTGCCAGCAGCCGTAGCCCAGGGATGAACACCGGGGAGCTGTTTTTT. It yields the protein CASSRSPGMNTGELFF. Combining the CDR3 with reference TRBV7-9 and TRBJ2-2 gives the whole variable domain DTGVSQNPRHKITKRGQNVTFRCDPISEHNRLYWYRQTLGQGPEFLTYFQNEAQLEKSRLLSDRFSAERPKGSFSTLEIQRTEQGDSAMYLCASSRSPGMNTGELFFGEGSRLTVL.

The chain links TRBV7-6 to TRBJ2-6, with 8 bases aligning to TRBD1. J lost 2 bases, V lost 1 base, and 7 bases had no gene match. The germline V gene has CDR1 SGHVS and CDR2 FNYEAQ. The CDR3 runs 18 residues. The DNA of the CDR3 is TGTGCCAGCAGCTTAGTTGACAGGGGAGTAACTGGGGCCAACGTCCTGACTTTC. Its translation: CASSLVDRGVTGANVLTF.

The chain employs TRBV27 and TRBJ2-3, with TRBD2 identical over 8 bases. The CDR3 runs 17 residues. CDR1 and CDR2 from the germline V gene are MNHEY and SMNVEV (reference sequence). Unmatched junction bases numbered 11, after V lost 5 bases and J lost 1 base. The CDR3 nucleotides read TGTGCCAGCAGTAGCCATAGCGGGGTGACACGCACAGATACGCAGTATTTT. Amino acids: CASSSHSGVTRTDTQYF.

The gene calls are TRBV28 and TRBJ1-2, with 11 bases aligning to TRBD1. The CDR3 spans 16 residues. CDR1 and CDR2 from the germline V gene are MDHEN and SYDVKM. V was pared by 3 bases and J by 4 bases, with 7 bases of the junction left unmatched. CDR3 sequence reads: CASSLPGTGGFYGYTF. The CDR3 DNA is TGTGCCAGCAGTTTGCCGGGGACAGGGGGTTTCTATGGCTACACCTTC.

Only one count was recorded for this clone. The rearrangement links TRBV4-1 to TRBJ2-2; D is possibly TRBD2 (6 bases). CDR1 is MGHRA and CDR2 is YSYEKL in the germline V gene. V was clipped by 2 bases and J by 6 bases, with 19 bases between them. The CDR3 length is 17 residues. Here the CDR3 DNA reads TGCGCCAGCAGCCAATCATGGGCTAGCGCCGGATCCGGGGAGCTGTTTTTT. This gives the protein CASSQSWASAGSGELFF.